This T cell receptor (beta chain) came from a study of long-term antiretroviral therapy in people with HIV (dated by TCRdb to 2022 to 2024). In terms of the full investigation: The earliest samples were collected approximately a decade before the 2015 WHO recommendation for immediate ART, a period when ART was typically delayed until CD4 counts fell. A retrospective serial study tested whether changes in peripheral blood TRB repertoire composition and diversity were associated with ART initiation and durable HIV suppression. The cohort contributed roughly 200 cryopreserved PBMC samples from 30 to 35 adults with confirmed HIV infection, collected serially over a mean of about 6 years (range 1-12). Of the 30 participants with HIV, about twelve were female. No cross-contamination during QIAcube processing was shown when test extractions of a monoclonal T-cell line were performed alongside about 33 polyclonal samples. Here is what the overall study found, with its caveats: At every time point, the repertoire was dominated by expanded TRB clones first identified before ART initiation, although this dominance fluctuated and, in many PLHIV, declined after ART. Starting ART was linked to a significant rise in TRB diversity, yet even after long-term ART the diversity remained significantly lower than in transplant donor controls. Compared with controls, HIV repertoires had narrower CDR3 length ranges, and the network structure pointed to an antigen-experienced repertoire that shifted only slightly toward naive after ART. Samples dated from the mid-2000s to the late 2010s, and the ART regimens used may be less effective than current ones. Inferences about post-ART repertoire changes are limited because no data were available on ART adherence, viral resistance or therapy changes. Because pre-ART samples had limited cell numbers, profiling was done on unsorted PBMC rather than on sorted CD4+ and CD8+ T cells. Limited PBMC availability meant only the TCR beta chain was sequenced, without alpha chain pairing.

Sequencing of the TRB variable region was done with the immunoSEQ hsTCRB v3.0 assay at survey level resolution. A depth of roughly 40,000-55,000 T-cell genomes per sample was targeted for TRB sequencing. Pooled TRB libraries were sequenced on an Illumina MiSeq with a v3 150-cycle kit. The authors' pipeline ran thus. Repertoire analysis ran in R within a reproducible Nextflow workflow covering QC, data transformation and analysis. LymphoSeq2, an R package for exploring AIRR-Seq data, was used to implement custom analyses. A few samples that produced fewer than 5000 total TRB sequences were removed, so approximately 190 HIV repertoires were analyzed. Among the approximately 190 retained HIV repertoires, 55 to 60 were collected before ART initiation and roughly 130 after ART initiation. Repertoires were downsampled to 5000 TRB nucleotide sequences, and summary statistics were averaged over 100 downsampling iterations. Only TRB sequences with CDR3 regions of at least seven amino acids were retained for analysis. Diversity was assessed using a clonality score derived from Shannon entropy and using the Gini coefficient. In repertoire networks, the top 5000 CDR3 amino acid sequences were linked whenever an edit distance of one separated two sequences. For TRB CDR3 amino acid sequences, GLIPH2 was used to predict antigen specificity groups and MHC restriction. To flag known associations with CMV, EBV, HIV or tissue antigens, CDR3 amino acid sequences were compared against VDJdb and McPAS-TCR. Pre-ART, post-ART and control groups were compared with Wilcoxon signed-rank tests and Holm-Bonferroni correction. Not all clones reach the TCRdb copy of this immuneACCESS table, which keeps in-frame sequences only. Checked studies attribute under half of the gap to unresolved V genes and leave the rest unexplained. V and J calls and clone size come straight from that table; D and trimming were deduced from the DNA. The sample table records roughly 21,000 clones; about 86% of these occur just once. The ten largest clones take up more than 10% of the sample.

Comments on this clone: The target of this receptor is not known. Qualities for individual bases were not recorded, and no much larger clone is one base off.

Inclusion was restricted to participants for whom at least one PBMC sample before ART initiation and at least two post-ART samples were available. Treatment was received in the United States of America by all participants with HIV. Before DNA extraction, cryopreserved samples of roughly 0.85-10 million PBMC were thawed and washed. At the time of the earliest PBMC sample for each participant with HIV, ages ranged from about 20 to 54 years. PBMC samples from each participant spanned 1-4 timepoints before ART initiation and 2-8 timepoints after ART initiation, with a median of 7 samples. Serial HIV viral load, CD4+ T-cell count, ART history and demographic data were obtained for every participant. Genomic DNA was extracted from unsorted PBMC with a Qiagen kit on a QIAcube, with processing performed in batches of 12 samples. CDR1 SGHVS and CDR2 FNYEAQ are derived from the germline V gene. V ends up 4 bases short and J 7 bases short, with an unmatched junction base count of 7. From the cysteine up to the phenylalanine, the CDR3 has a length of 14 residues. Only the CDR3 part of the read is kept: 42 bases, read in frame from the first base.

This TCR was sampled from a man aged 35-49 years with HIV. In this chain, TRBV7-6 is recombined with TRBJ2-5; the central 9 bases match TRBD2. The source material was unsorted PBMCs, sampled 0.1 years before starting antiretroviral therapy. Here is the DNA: TGTGCCAGCAGCTCGGGACTAGCCCTCGGGACCCAGTACTTC. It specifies CASSSGLALGTQYF.